This is a list of T cell receptor beta chains from one sample in a study of T cell repertoires in cytomegalovirus infection. TCRdb passed the reads through MiXCR, listing each CDR3 protein once. The sample holds some 920,000 distinct CDR3 sequences, 31% seen once. These TCRs are of unknown antigen specificity. The sequenced sample was cultured CD8+ T cells from PBMCs, obtained from culture after CMV antigen stimulation. The origin of the receptors is a human donor in good health (CMV status not recorded). Some clones in this sample may be carry-over from other donors' samples. Both conserved end residues are part of each CDR3. Each record gives: V gene, J gene, clone size, D gene, CDR3 protein, CDR3 DNA. A D gene is named only where the DNA matches it firmly. Clone size is shown for a subset of rows, as once, few, many or a class of expanded clone.

>TRBV6-1|TRBJ2-5|.|.
CASSEAGQGVWETQYF
TGTGCCAGCAGTGAAGCGGGACAAGGTGTATGGGAGACCCAGTACTTC
>TRBV9|TRBJ2-5|.|TRBD1
CASSGQGRPRQETQYF
TGTGCCAGCAGCGGACAGGGGCGCCCCCGACAAGAGACCCAGTACTTC
>TRBV7-9|TRBJ2-5|many|.
CASSLGGVETQYF
TGTGCCAGCAGCTTAGGGGGCGTGGAGACCCAGTACTTC
>TRBV29-1|TRBJ2-2|.|.
CSVLGGGRPSNTGELFF
TGCAGCGTCCTAGGGGGAGGTCGACCTTCGAACACCGGGGAGCTGTTTTTT
>TRBV6-6|TRBJ1-2|few|.
CASSYDTNYGYTF
TGTGCCAGCAGTTACGACACTAACTATGGCTACACCTTC
>TRBV7-8|TRBJ2-1|few|.
CASSLELNEQFF
TGTGCCAGCAGCTTAGAACTCAATGAGCAGTTCTTC
>TRBV23-1|TRBJ2-5|.|.
CASSQSFGPGETQYF
.
>TRBV4-2|TRBJ2-7|.|TRBD2
CASSQDNSGTSYEQYF
TGTGCCAGCAGCCAAGATAACAGCGGGACCTCCTACGAGCAGTACTTC
>TRBV6-6|TRBJ2-6|.|.
CASSYPLQGGSGANVLTF
TGTGCCAGCAGTTACCCTTTGCAGGGCGGCTCTGGGGCCAACGTCCTGACTTTC
>TRBV27|TRBJ1-5|few|TRBD1
CASSLNQGAYSNQPQHF
TGTGCCAGCAGTCTCAACCAGGGGGCTTATAGCAATCAGCCCCAGCATTTT
>TRBV7-3|TRBJ2-5|.|.
CAGGGFQETQYF
TGTGCCGGAGGTGGATTCCAAGAGACCCAGTACTTC
>TRBV6-5|TRBJ2-2|few|.
CACGSANTGELFF
TGTGCCTGCGGGTCCGCGAACACCGGGGAGCTGTTTTTT
>TRBV28|TRBJ1-4|few|TRBD1
CASSFPGQANEKLFF
TGTGCCAGCAGTTTCCCGGGACAGGCTAATGAAAAACTGTTTTTT
>TRBV7-9|TRBJ2-7|many|.
CASSSEVESYEQYF
TGTGCCAGCAGCTCTGAGGTGGAGTCCTACGAGCAGTACTTC
>TRBV27|TRBJ1-6|.|.
CASSLDYTSGNSPLHF
TGTGCCAGCAGTTTAGATTATACGTCCGGTAATTCACCCCTCCACTTT
>TRBV20-1|TRBJ1-4|.|.
CSATPSADLNEKLFF
TGCAGTGCTACTCCCTCGGCCGATCTAAATGAAAAACTGTTTTTT
>TRBV27|TRBJ2-5|once|TRBD1
CAGSPDRVYETQYF
TGTGCCGGCAGTCCCGACAGGGTCTACGAGACCCAGTACTTC
>TRBV12-3/TRBV12-4|TRBJ1-1|few|.
CASSFLKMGADTEAFF
TGTGCCAGCAGCTTCCTCAAGATGGGGGCGGACACTGAAGCTTTCTTT
>TRBV27|TRBJ1-2|once|.
CASSRHGVIGYTF
TGTGCCAGCAGTCGACATGGGGTTATCGGCTACACCTTC
>TRBV2|TRBJ1-5|.|TRBD1
CASRPDRGNNQPQHF
TGTGCCAGCAGACCCGACAGGGGAAACAATCAGCCCCAGCATTTT
>TRBV6-5|TRBJ1-2|few|TRBD1
CASSFTGGNYGYTF
TGTGCCAGCAGTTTTACAGGGGGAAACTATGGCTACACCTTC
>TRBV29-1|TRBJ1-1|few|TRBD1
CSGKRLGQLNTEAFF
TGCAGCGGAAAACGGCTGGGACAGCTGAACACTGAAGCTTTCTTT
>TRBV12-3/TRBV12-4|TRBJ1-1|.|.
CASSFMAGESTEAFF
TGTGCCAGCAGTTTTATGGCAGGGGAATCAACTGAAGCTTTCTTT
>TRBV15|TRBJ1-1|.|.
CATSRLPGTEAFF
TGTGCCACCAGCAGACTACCTGGCACTGAAGCTTTCTTT
>TRBV7-2|TRBJ1-3|many|.
CASSLNQGPLSGNTIYF
TGTGCCAGCAGCTTAAATCAGGGGCCCCTCTCTGGAAACACCATATATTTT
>TRBV7-8|TRBJ1-6|many|TRBD1
CASSLEHVGQNNSPLHF
TGTGCCAGCAGCTTAGAACATGTGGGACAGAATAATTCACCCCTCCACTTT
>TRBV6-5|TRBJ2-1|.|.
CASSYWGTGDDEQFF
TGTGCCAGCAGTTACTGGGGGACGGGGGACGATGAGCAGTTCTTC